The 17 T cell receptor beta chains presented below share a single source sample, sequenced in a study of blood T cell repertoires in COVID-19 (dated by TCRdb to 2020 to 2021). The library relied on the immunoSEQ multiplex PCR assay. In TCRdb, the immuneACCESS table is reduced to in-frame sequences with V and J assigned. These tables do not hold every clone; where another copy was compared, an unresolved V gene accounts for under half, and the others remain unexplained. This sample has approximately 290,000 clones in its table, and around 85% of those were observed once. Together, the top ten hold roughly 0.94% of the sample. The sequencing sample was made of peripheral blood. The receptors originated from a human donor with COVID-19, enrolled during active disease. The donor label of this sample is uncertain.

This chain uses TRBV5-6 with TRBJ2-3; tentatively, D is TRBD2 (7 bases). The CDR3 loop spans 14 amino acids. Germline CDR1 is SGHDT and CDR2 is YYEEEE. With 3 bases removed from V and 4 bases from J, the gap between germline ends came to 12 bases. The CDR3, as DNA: TGTGCCAGCAGCTCAGGCGGGGGCGCAGATACGCAGTATTTT. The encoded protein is CASSSGGGADTQYF.

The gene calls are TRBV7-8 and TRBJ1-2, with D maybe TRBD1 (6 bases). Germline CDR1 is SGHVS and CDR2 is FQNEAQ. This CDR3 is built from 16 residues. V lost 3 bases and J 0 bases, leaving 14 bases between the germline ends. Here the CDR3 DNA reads TGTGCCAGCAGCTTTGTGGCAGGGGAAGCTAACTATGGCTACACCTTC. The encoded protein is CASSFVAGEANYGYTF.

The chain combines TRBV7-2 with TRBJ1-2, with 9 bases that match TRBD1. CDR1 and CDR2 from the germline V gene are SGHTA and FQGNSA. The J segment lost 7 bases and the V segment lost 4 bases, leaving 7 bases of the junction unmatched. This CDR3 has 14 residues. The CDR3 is CASSSQQGAAGYTF. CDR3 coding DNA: TGTGCCAGCAGCTCACAACAGGGGGCAGCTGGCTACACCTTC. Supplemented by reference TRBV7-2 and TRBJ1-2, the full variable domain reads GAGVSQSPSNKVTEKGKDVELRCDPISGHTALYWYRQSLGQGLEFLIYFQGNSAPDKSGLPSDRFSAERTGGSVSTLTIQRTQQEDSAVYLCASSSQQGAAGYTFGSGTRLTVV.

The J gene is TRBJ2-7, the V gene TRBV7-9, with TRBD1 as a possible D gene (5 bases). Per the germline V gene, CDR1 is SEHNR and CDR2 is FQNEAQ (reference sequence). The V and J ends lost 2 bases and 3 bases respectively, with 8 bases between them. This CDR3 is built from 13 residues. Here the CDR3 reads CASSLQGLYEQYF. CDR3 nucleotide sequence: TGTGCCAGCAGCTTACAGGGCCTCTACGAGCAGTACTTC.

The CDR3 sequence: CASSLFAGIFAGELFF. The CDR3 DNA is TGTGCCAGCAGCTTATTTGCGGGAATATTCGCCGGGGAGCTGTTTTTT. The chain links TRBV11-3 to TRBJ2-2; a possible D gene is TRBD2 (6 bases). The CDR3 sequence is 16 residues long. V was shortened by 2 bases and J by 6 bases, with 16 bases between the two germline ends. Germline V gene lookup returns CDR1 SGHNT and CDR2 YENEEA.

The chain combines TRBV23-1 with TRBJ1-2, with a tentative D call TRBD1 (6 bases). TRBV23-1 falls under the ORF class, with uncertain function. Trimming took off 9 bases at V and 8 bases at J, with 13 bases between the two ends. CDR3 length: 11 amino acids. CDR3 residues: CASRQVVGYTF. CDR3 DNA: TGCGCCAGTAGACAGGTTGTCGGCTACACCTTC.

The CDR3 is CASSLKISYEQYF. The DNA for the CDR3 is TGTGCCAGCAGCTTAAAAATCTCGTACGAGCAGTACTTC. The chain employs TRBV7-2 and TRBJ2-7, with D unresolved. This CDR3 contains 13 residues. The germline V gene encodes CDR1 SGHTA and CDR2 FQGNSA. V dropped 2 bases and J dropped 4 bases, with 9 bases sitting between them.

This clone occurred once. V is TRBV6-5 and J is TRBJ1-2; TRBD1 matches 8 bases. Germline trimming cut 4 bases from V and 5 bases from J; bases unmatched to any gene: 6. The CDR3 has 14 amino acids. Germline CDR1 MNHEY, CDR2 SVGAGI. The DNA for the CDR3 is TGTGCCAGCAGTTCGGACAGGGTGGGGTATGGCTACACCTTC. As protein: CASSSDRVGYGYTF.

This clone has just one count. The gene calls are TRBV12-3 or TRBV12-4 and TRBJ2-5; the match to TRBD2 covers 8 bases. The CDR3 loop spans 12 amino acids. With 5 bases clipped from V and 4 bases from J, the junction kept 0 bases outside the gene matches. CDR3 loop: CASSGTRETQYF. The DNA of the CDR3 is TGTGCCAGCAGTGGGACTAGAGAGACCCAGTACTTC.

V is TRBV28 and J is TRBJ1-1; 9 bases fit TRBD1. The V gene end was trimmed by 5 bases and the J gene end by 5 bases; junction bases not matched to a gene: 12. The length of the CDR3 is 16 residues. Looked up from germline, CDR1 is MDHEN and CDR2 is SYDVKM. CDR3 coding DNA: TGTGCCAGCAGTCCGGACAGGGGTCGGATGATAACTGAAGCTTTCTTT. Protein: CASSPDRGRMITEAFF. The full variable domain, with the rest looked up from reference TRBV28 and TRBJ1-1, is DVKVTQSSRYLVKRTGEKVFLECVQDMDHENMFWYRQDPGLGLRLIYFSYDVKMKEKGDIPEGYSVSREKKERFSLILESASTNQTSMYLCASSPDRGRMITEAFFGQGTRLTVV.

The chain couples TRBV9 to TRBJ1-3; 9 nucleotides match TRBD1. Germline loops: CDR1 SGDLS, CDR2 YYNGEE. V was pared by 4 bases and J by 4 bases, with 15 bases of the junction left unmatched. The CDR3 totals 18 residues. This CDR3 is CASSPTGTGSSYGNTIYF. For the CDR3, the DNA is TGTGCCAGCAGCCCAACCGGGACAGGGAGTTCATACGGAAACACCATATATTTT.

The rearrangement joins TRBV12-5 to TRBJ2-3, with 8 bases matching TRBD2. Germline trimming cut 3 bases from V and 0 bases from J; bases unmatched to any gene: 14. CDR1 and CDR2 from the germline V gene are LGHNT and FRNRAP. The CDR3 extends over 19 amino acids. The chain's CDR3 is CASGFVLAGGPASTDTQYF. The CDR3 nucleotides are TGTGCTAGTGGTTTTGTGCTAGCGGGCGGACCCGCTAGCACAGATACGCAGTATTTT.

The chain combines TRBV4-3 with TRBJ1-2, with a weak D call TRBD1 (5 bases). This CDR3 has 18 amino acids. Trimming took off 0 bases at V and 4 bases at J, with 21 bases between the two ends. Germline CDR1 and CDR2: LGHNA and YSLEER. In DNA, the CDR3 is TGCGCCAGCAGCCAAGAGGGGGTGCAAGGGGCCGGGGGCTATGGCTACACCTTC. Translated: CASSQEGVQGAGGYGYTF.

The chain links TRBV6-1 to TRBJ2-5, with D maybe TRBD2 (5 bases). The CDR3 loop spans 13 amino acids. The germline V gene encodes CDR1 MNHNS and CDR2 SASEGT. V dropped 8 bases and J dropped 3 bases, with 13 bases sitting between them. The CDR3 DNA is TGTGCCAGCCGGGTGGCGGAGGAAGAGACCCAGTACTTC. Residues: CASRVAEEETQYF.

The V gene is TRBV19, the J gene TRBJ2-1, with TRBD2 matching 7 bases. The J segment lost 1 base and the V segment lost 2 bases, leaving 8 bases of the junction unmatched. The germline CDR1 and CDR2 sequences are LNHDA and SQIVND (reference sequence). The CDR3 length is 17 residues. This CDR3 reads CASSINRRESSYNEQFF. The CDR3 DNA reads TGTGCCAGTAGTATAAACAGGCGGGAGAGTTCCTACAATGAGCAGTTCTTC.

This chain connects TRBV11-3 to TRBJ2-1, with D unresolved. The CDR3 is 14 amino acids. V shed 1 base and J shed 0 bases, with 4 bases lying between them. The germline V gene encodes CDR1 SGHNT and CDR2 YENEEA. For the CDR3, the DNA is TGTGCCAGCAGCTTAGCTAGCTCCTACAATGAGCAGTTCTTC. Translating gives CASSLASSYNEQFF.

This chain's CDR3 is CASSGQGLYSNQPQHF. CDR3 in DNA: TGTGCCAGCAGTGGCCAGGGGTTGTATAGCAATCAGCCCCAGCATTTT. J is TRBJ1-5 and V is TRBV27; TRBD1 might be the D (6 bases). Per germline, CDR1 MNHEY and CDR2 SMNVEV (reference sequence). The CDR3 runs to 16 residues. V was trimmed by 5 bases and J by 0 bases, leaving 14 bases between them.